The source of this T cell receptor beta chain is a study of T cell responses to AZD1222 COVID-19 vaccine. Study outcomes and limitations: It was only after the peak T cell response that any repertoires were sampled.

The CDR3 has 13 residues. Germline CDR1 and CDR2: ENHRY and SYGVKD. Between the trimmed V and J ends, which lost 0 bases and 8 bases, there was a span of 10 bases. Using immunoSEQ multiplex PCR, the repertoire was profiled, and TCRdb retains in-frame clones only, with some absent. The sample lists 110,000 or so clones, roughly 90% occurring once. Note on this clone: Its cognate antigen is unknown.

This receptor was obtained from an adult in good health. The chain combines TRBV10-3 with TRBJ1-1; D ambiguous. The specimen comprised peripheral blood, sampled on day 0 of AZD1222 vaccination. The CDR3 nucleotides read TGTGCCATCAGTGAGTCTGGGTCAGTCGAAGCTTTCTTT. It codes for CAISESGSVEAFF.